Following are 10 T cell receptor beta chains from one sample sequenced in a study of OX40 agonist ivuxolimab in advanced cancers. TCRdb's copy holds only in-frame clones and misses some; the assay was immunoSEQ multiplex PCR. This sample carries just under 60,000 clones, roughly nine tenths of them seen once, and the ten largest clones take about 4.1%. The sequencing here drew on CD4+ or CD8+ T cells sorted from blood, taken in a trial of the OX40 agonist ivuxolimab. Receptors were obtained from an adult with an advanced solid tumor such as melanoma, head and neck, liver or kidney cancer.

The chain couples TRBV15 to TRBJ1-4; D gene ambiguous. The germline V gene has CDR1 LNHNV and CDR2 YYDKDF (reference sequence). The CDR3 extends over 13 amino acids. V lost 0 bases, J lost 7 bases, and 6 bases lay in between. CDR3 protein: CATSRDISEKLFF. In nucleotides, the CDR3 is TGTGCCACCAGCAGAGATATTTCTGAAAAACTGTTTTTT.

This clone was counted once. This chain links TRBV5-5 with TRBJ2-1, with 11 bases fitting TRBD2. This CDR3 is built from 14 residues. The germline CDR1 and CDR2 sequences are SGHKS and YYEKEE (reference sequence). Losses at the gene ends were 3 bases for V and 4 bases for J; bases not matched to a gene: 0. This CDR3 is CASSWTSGYNEQFF. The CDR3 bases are TGTGCCAGCAGCTGGACTAGCGGGTACAATGAGCAGTTCTTC.

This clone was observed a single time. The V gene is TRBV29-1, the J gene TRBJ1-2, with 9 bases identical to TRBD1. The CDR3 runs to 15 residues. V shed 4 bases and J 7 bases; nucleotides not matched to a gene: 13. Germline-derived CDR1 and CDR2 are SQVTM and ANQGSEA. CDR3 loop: CSVGHTGTGFSGYTF. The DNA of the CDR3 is TGCAGCGTTGGGCATACCGGGACAGGGTTCTCTGGCTACACCTTC.

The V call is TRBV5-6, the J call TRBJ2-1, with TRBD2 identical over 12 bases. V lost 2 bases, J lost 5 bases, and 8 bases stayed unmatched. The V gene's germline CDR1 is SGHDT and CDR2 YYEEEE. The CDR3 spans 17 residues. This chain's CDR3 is CASSFGLAGGINNEQFF. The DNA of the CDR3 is TGTGCCAGCAGCTTTGGGCTAGCGGGAGGGATTAACAATGAGCAGTTCTTC.

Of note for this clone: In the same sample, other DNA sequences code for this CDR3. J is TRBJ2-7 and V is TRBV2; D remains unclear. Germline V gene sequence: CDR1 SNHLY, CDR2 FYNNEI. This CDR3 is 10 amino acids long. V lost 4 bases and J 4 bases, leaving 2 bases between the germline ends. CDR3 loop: CASSGYEQYF. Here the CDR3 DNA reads TGTGCCAGCAGTGGATACGAGCAGTACTTC. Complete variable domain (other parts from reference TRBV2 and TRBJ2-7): EPEVTQTPSHQVTQMGQEVILRCVPISNHLYFYWYRQILGQKVEFLVSFYNNEISEKSEIFDDQFSVERPDGSNFTLKIRSTKLEDSAMYFCASSGYEQYFGPGTRLTVT.

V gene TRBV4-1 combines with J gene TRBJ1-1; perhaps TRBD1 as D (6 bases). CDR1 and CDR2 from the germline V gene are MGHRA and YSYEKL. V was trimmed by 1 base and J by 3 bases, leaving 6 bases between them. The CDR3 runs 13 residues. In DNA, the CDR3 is TGCGCCAGCAGCCAAGGGGGGCACACTGAAGCTTTCTTT. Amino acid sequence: CASSQGGHTEAFF.

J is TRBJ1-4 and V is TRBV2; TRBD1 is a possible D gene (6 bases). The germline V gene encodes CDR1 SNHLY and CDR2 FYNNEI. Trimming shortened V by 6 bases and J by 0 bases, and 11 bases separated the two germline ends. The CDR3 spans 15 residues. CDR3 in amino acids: CASRRGEATNEKLFF. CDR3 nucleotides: TGTGCCAGCAGGAGGGGGGAAGCAACTAATGAAAAACTGTTTTTT.

Here the CDR3 reads CASRGTSGELFF. As DNA, the CDR3 is TGTGCCAGCAGGGGGACCTCCGGGGAGCTGTTTTTT. The genes are TRBV2 and TRBJ2-2, with D possibly being TRBD1 or TRBD2 (5 bases each). The CDR3 is made up of 12 amino acids. V was clipped by 6 bases and J by 6 bases, with 8 bases between them. CDR1 SNHLY and CDR2 FYNNEI come from the germline V gene.

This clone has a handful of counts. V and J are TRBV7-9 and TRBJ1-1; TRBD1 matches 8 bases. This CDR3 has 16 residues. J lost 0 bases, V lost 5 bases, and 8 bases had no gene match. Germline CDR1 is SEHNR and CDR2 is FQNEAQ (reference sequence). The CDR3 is CASSLRDRSLNTEAFF. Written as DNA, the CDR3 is TGTGCCAGCAGCCTCCGGGACAGGTCACTGAACACTGAAGCTTTCTTT.

The CDR3 sequence is CASSPDFSEAFF. In nucleotides, the CDR3 is TGTGCCAGCAGCCCTGACTTCTCTGAAGCTTTCTTT. This rearrangement joins TRBV7-9 to TRBJ1-1; no reliable D call. Germline CDR1 SEHNR, CDR2 FQNEAQ (reference sequence). Trimming shortened V by 5 bases and J by 6 bases, and 10 bases separated the two germline ends. The CDR3 runs 12 residues. Looking up the rest from reference TRBV7-9 and TRBJ1-1 gives the full variable domain: DTGVSQNPRHKITKRGQNVTFRCDPISEHNRLYWYRQTLGQGPEFLTYFQNEAQLEKSRLLSDRFSAERPKGSFSTLEIQRTEQGDSAMYLCASSPDFSEAFFGQGTRLTVV.